This T cell receptor beta chain was sequenced in a study of cytomegalovirus exposure and HLA in healthy donors. Primers included in the PCR were 60 Vbeta and 13 Jbeta primers. TCRdb's table, derived via immunoSEQ multiplex PCR, lists solely in-frame clones and lacks some. The sample contains 200,000 to 300,000 clones, approximately 84% of which appear only once. Germline CDR1 SQVTM, CDR2 ANQGSEA. This CDR3 spans 13 amino acids. V was trimmed by 4 bases and J by 0 bases, leaving 6 bases between them. This clone was picked up one time. Specimen: PBMCs. This chain connects TRBV29-1 to TRBJ2-2; D unclear. This TCR derives from a woman aged 40 to 49 in good health and CMV-seropositive. The CDR3 nucleotides read TGCAGCGTTGCTAGGACGAACACCGGGGAGCTGTTTTTT. It encodes CSVARTNTGELFF.